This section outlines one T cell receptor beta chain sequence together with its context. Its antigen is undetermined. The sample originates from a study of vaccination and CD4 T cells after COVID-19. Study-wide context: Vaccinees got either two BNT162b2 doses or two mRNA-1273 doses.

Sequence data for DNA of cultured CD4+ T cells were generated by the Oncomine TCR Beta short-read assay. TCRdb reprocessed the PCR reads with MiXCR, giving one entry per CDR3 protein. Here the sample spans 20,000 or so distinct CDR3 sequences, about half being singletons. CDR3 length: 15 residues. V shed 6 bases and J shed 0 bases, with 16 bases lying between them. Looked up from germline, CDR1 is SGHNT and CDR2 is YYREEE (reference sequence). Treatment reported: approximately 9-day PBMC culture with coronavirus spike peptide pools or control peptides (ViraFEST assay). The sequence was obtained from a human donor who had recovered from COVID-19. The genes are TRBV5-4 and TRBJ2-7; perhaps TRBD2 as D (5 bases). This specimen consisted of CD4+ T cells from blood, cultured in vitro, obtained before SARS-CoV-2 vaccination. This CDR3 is CASTDRTGSSYEQYF. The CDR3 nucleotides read TGTGCCAGCACCGACCGGACGGGGAGCTCCTACGAGCAGTACTTC.